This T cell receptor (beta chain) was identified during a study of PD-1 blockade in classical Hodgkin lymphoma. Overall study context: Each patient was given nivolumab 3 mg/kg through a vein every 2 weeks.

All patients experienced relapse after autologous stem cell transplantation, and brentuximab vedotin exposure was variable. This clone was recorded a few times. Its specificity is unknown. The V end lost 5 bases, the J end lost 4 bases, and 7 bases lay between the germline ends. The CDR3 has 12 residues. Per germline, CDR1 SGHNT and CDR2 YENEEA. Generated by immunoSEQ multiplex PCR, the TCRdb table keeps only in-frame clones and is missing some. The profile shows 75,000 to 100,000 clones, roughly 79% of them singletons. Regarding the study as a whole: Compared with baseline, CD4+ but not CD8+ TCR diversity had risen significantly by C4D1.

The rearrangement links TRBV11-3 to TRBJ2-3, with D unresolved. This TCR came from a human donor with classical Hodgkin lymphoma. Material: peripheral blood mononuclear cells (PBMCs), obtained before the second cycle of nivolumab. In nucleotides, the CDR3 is TGTGCCAGCAGCCTTACCCCAGATACGCAGTATTTT. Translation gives CASSLTPDTQYF.